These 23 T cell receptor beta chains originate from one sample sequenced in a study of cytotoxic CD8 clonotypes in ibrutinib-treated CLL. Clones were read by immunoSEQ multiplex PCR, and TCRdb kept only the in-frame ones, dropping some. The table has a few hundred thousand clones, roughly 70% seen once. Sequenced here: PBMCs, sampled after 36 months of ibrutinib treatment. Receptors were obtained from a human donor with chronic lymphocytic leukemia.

This CDR3 is CASSESQYSYNEQFF. The DNA of the CDR3 is TGTGCCAGCAGTGAATCACAGTACTCCTACAATGAGCAGTTCTTC. The gene calls are TRBV2 and TRBJ2-1, with D hard to call. Germline V lookup: CDR1 SNHLY, CDR2 FYNNEI. The CDR3 has 15 residues. The V end lost 2 bases, the J end lost 0 bases, and 8 bases lay between the germline ends.

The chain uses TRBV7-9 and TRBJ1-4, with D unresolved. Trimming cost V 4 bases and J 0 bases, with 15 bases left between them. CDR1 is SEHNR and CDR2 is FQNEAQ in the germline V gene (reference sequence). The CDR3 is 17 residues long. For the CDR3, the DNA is TGTGCCAGCAGCTACTACGTGACCCCGACAACTAATGAAAAACTGTTTTTT. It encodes CASSYYVTPTTNEKLFF.

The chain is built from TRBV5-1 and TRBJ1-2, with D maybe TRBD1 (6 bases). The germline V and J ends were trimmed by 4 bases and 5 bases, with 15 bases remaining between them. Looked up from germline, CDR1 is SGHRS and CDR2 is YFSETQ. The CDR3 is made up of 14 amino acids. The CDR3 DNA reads TGCGCCAGCAGCAGAATTGAGGACAGATATGGCTACACCTTC. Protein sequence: CASSRIEDRYGYTF.

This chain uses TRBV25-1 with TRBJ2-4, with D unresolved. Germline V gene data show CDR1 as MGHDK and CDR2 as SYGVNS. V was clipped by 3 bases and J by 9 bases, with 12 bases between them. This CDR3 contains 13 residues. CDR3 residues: CASSEMTHGIQYF. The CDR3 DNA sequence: TGTGCCAGCAGTGAGATGACCCACGGCATTCAGTACTTC.

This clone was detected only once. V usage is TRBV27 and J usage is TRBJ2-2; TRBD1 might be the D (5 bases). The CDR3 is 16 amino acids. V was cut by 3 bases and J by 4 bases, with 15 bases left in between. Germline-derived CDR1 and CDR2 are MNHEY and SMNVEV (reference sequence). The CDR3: CASSFQTAPTTGELFF. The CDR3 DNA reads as TGTGCCAGCAGTTTCCAGACAGCCCCGACCACCGGGGAGCTGTTTTTT.

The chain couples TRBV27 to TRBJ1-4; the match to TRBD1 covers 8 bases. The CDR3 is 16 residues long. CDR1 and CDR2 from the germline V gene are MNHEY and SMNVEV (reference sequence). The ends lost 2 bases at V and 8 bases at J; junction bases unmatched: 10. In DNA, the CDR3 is TGTGCCAGCAGTTTAGGTCCGCAGGGGGCTAGAGAAAAACTGTTTTTT. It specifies CASSLGPQGAREKLFF. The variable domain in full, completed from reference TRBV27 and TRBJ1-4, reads EAQVTQNPRYLITVTGKKLTVTCSQNMNHEYMSWYRQDPGLGLRQIYYSMNVEVTDKGDVPEGYKVSRKEKRNFPLILESPSPNQTSLYFCASSLGPQGAREKLFFGSGTQLSVL.

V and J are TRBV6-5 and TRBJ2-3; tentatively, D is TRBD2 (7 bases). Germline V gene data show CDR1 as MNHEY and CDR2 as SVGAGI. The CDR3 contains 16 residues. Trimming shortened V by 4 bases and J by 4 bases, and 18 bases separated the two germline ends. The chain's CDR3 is CASSSMGGALPDTQYF. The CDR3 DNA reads TGTGCCAGCAGTTCAATGGGGGGGGCCTTGCCAGATACGCAGTATTTT.

CDR3 in DNA: TGTGCCAGCAGCTGGACAGGGGGGCACACCGGGGAGCTGTTTTTT. Encoded protein: CASSWTGGHTGELFF. The chain has TRBV5-6 and TRBJ2-2; 10 bases align to TRBD1. Trimming cost V 3 bases and J 3 bases; bases outside gene matches: 2. Germline V CDR1 and CDR2: SGHDT, YYEEEE. The CDR3 runs to 15 residues.

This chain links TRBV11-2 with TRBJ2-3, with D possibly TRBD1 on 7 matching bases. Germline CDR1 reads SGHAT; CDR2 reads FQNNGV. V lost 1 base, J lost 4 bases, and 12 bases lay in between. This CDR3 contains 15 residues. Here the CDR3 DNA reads TGTGCCAGCAGCTTAGCGGGGGACAGATCAGATACGCAGTATTTT. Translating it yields CASSLAGDRSDTQYF. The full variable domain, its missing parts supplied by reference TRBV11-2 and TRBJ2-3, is EAGVAQSPRYKIIEKRQSVAFWCNPISGHATLYWYQQILGQGPKLLIQFQNNGVVDDSQLPKDRFSAERLKGVDSTLKIQPAKLEDSAVYLCASSLAGDRSDTQYFGPGTRLTVL.

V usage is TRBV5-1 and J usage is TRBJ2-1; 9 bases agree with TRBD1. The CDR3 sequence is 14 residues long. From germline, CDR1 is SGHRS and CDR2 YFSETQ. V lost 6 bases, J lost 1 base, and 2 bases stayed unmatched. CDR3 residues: CASTGTGSYNEQFF. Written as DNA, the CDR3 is TGCGCCAGCACCGGGACAGGGTCCTACAATGAGCAGTTCTTC.

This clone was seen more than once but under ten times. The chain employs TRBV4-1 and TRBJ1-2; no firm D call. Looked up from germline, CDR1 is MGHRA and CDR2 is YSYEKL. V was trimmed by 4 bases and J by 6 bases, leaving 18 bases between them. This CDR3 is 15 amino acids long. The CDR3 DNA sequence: TGCGCCAGCAGCCCACTCGTGGGCCTTTTAGATGGCTACACCTTC. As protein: CASSPLVGLLDGYTF.

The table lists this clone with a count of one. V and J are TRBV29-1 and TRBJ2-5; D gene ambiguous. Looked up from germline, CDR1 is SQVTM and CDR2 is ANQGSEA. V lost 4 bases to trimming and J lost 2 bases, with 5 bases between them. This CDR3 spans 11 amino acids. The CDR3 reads CSVARQETQYF. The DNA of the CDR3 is TGCAGCGTTGCTCGACAAGAGACCCAGTACTTC.

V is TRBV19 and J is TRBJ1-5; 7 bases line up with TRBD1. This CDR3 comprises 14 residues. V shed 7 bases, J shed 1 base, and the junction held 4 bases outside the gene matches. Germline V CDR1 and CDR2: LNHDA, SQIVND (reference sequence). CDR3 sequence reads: CASKTGPSNQPQHF. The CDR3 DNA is TGTGCCAGTAAGACAGGGCCCAGCAATCAGCCCCAGCATTTT.

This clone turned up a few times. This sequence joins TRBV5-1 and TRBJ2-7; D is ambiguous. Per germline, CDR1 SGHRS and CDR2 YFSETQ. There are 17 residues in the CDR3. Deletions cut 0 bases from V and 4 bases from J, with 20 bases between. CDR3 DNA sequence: TGCGCCAGCAGCTTGGTAACAGACGCTAATCACGTTTACGAGCAGTACTTC. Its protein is CASSLVTDANHVYEQYF.

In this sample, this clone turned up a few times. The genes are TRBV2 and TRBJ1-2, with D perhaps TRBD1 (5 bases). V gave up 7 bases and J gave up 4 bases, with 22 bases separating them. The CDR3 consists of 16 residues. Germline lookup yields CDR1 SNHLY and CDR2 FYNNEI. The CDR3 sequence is CASIRVLATVPYGYTF. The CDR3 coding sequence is TGTGCCAGCATCAGAGTCCTCGCGACAGTCCCCTATGGCTACACCTTC.

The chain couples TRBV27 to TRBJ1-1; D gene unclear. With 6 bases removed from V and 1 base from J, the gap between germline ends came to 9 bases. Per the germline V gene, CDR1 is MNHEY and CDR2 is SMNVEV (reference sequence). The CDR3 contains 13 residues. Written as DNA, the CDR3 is TGTGCCAGCAGGGACCTCGGGAACACTGAAGCTTTCTTT. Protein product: CASRDLGNTEAFF.

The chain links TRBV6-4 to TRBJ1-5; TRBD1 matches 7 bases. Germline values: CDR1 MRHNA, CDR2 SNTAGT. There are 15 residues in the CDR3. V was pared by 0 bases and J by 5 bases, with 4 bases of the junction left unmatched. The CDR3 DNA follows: TGTGCCAGCAGTGACTCGAGACAGGGTGATCAGCCCCAGCATTTT. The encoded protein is CASSDSRQGDQPQHF.

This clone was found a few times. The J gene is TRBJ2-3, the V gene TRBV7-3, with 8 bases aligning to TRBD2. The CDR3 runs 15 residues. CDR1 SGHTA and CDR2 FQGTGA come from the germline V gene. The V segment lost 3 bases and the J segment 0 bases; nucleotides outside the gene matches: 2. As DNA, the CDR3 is TGTGCCAGCAGCTTTGCGGGGGGCAGCACAGATACGCAGTATTTT. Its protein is CASSFAGGSTDTQYF.

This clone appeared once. The CDR3 DNA reads as TGTGCCAGCAGCTCCGGGACCGATCGGTCCAATGAGCAGTTCTTC. Its translation: CASSSGTDRSNEQFF. This chain uses TRBV7-3 with TRBJ2-1; D is tentatively TRBD1 or TRBD2 (5 bases each). Germline CDR1 is SGHTA and CDR2 is FQGTGA. The V and J ends lost 4 bases and 6 bases respectively, with 16 bases between them. This CDR3 spans 15 amino acids.

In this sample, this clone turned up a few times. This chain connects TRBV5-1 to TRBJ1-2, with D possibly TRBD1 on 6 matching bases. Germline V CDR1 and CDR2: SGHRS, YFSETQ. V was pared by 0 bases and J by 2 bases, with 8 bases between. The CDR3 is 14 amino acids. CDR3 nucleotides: TGCGCCAGCAGCTTGGGCGGACAGAACTATGGCTACACCTTC. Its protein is CASSLGGQNYGYTF.

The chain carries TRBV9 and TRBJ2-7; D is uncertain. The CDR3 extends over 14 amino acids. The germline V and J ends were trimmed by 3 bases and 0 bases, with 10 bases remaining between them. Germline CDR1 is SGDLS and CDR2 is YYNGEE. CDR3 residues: CASSETGNSYEQYF. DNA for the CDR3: TGTGCCAGCAGCGAGACTGGAAACTCCTACGAGCAGTACTTC.

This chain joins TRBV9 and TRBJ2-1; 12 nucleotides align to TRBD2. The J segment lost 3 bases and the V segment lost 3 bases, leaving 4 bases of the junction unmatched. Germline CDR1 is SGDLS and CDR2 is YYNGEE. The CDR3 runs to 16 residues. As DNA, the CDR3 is TGTGCCAGCAGCGCGACGACTAGCGGGAGCTACAATGAGCAGTTCTTC. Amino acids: CASSATTSGSYNEQFF.

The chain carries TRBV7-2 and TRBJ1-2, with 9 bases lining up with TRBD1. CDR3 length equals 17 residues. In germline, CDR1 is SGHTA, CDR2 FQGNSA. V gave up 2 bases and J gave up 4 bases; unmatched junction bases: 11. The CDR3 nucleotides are TGTGCCAGCAGCTTACCAACCCCGGGACAGGGTACCTATGGCTACACCTTC. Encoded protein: CASSLPTPGQGTYGYTF.